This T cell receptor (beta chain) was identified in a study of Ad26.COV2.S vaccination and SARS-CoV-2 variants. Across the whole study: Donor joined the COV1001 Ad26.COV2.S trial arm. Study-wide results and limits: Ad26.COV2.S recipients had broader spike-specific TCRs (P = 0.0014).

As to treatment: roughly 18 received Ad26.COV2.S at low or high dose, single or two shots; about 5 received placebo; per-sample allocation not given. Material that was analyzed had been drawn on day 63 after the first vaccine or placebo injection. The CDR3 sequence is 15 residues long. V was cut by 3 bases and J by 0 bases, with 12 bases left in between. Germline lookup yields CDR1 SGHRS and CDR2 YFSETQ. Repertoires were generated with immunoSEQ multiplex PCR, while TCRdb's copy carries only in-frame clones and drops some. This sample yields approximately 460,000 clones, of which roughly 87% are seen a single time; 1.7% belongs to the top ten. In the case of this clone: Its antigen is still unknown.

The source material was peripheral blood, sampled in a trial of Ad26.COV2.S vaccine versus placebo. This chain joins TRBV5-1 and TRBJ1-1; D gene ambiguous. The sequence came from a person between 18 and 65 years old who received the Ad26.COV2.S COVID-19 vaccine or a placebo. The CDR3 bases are TGCGCCAGCAGCTCGGGTCCAATACTGAACACTGAAGCTTTCTTT. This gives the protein CASSSGPILNTEAFF.